The 21 T cell receptor beta chains listed next were all sequenced from one sample in a study of shared clonotypes between healthy human individuals. Clones were read by immunoSEQ multiplex PCR, and TCRdb kept only the in-frame ones, dropping some. The table shows about 2 million clones, with 90% to 95% occurring only once. Sequencing was carried out using naive CD4+ T cells sorted from blood. Subset indicated: CD45RA+ positively selected. These receptors all come from a young man in good health.

As regards this clone: This same CDR3 is encoded by further DNA sequences in the sample. V is TRBV5-1 and J is TRBJ2-5, with D possibly TRBD2 on 5 matching bases. This CDR3 is built from 13 residues. Germline V gene data show CDR1 as SGHRS and CDR2 as YFSETQ. Trimming shortened V by 0 bases and J by 3 bases, and 6 bases separated the two germline ends. The CDR3 protein is CASSLGLKETQYF. As DNA, the CDR3 is TGCGCCAGCAGCTTGGGACTAAAAGAGACCCAGTACTTC.

The chain couples TRBV14 to TRBJ2-7; 8 nucleotides agree with TRBD1. The CDR3 consists of 15 residues. J was trimmed by 3 bases and V by 4 bases; bases with no gene match: 8. CDR1 SGHDN and CDR2 FVKESK come from the germline V gene. CDR3 in DNA: TGTGCCAGCAGCCGCTCTGGACAGGGAATCTACGAGCAGTACTTC. Protein product: CASSRSGQGIYEQYF.

The chain couples TRBV12-5 to TRBJ1-5; no definite D call. Germline values: CDR1 LGHNT, CDR2 FRNRAP. V gave up 0 bases and J gave up 9 bases, with 9 bases separating them. This CDR3 is built from 13 residues. CDR3 amino acids: CASGLVEYGPQHF. CDR3 bases: TGTGCTAGTGGTTTGGTAGAGTATGGGCCCCAGCATTTT.

On this clone itself: The sample has other DNA sequences that encode this CDR3 too. This chain joins TRBV6-6 and TRBJ1-2, with D possibly TRBD1 on 5 matching bases. Germline V gives CDR1 MNHNY, CDR2 SVGAGI (reference sequence). V dropped 4 bases and J dropped 6 bases, with 9 bases sitting between them. The CDR3 length is 12 residues. The CDR3 nucleotides are TGTGCCAGCAGTTTCCAGGGTAATGGCTACACCTTC. This codes for CASSFQGNGYTF.

The chain combines TRBV12-5 with TRBJ2-7; D is tentatively TRBD1 or TRBD2 (5 bases each). The CDR3 has 13 amino acids. Trimming took 3 bases from V and 2 from J, leaving 8 bases between them. The V gene's germline CDR1 is LGHNT and CDR2 FRNRAP. The CDR3 sequence is CASGLRGPYEQYF. The CDR3 DNA sequence: TGTGCTAGTGGTTTACGGGGCCCCTACGAGCAGTACTTC.

The chain is built from TRBV6-5 and TRBJ2-1; no clear D. V was trimmed by 10 bases and J by 8 bases, leaving 12 bases between them. Germline values: CDR1 MNHEY, CDR2 SVGAGI. The CDR3 consists of 11 residues. CDR3 amino acids: CATKGLDEQFF. In DNA, the CDR3 is TGTGCCACCAAAGGTCTGGATGAGCAGTTCTTC.

The chain is built from TRBV6-7 and TRBJ1-5; 7 bases agree with TRBD1. TRBV6-7 has ORF status, its function being uncertain. J gave up 4 bases and V 2 bases, and 8 bases lay outside the gene matches. This CDR3 has 16 residues. CDR3 sequence reads: CASSYQGQSNNQPQHF. In DNA, the CDR3 is TGTGCCAGCAGTTACCAGGGACAGTCGAATAATCAGCCCCAGCATTTT.

The rearrangement uses TRBV15 and TRBJ1-4, with 7 nucleotides matching TRBD1. This CDR3 comprises 15 residues. Germline CDR1 LNHNV, CDR2 YYDKDF (reference sequence). The V gene end was trimmed by 3 bases and the J gene end by 3 bases; junction bases not matched to a gene: 4. This CDR3 reads CATSSRQGPNEKLFF. The CDR3 DNA reads as TGTGCCACCAGCAGCCGACAGGGCCCTAATGAAAAACTGTTTTTT.

The V call is TRBV9, the J call TRBJ2-3; 7 bases line up with TRBD2. This CDR3 has 17 amino acids. CDR1 and CDR2 (germline): SGDLS, YYNGEE. J was trimmed by 0 bases and V by 4 bases; bases with no gene match: 11. CDR3 bases: TGTGCCAGCAGCCCTTGGTACGGGGGGTCTAGCACAGATACGCAGTATTTT. Protein sequence: CASSPWYGGSSTDTQYF.

A remark on this clone: Other DNA variants within this sample encode the same CDR3. This chain links TRBV2 with TRBJ1-5; the D is unclear. Germline assignment: CDR1 SNHLY and CDR2 FYNNEI. The V gene lost 5 bases and the J gene lost 6 bases, with 8 bases spanning the gap. The CDR3 has 12 residues. CDR3 in DNA: TGTGCCAGCAGTCCAGGCGGTCAGCCCCAGCATTTT. It translates to CASSPGGQPQHF.

This chain uses TRBV5-4 with TRBJ1-1; 7 nucleotides align to TRBD1. Germline loops: CDR1 SGHNT, CDR2 YYREEE (reference sequence). V shed 0 bases, J shed 8 bases, and the junction held 4 bases outside the gene matches. The CDR3 is 13 residues long. The CDR3 loop is CASSLVRDREAFF. The CDR3 DNA reads as TGTGCCAGCAGCTTGGTTAGGGACAGAGAAGCTTTCTTT.

On this clone itself: Other DNA sequences within the sample encode an identical CDR3. The chain joins TRBV5-1 to TRBJ2-1; 10 bases agree with TRBD2. The CDR3 is 15 amino acids. Germline values: CDR1 SGHRS, CDR2 YFSETQ. J was trimmed by 6 bases and V by 4 bases; bases with no gene match: 7. The CDR3 DNA is TGCGCCAGCAGCCAGTTAGCGGGGGGTCTCAATGAGCAGTTCTTC. Translating it yields CASSQLAGGLNEQFF.

This clone was seen just once. Different DNA sequences within this sample yield the same CDR3. V gene TRBV6-5 combines with J gene TRBJ2-3; D is ambiguous. Germline-derived CDR1 and CDR2 are MNHEY and SVGAGI. This CDR3 comprises 11 residues. V dropped 2 bases and J dropped 6 bases, with 3 bases sitting between them. CDR3 amino acids: CASSYADTQYF. CDR3 nucleotide sequence: TGTGCCAGCAGTTACGCCGATACGCAGTATTTT.

The chain recombines TRBV6-1 with TRBJ1-5; no clear D gene. The germline V and J ends were trimmed by 2 bases and 0 bases, with 11 bases remaining between them. The CDR3 is made up of 16 amino acids. CDR1 is MNHNS, CDR2 SASEGT, per germline. CDR3 DNA sequence: TGTGCCAGCAGTGAAAAGGTGTCGGATAGCAATCAGCCCCAGCATTTT. Encoded protein: CASSEKVSDSNQPQHF.

This chain links TRBV10-3 with TRBJ1-2, with D perhaps TRBD1 (6 bases). Trimming took off 4 bases at V and 7 bases at J, with 22 bases between the two ends. The germline CDR1 and CDR2 sequences are ENHRY and SYGVKD. There are 16 residues in the CDR3. The CDR3 DNA reads as TGTGCCATCAGTGTAGCAGGGGCCGGCTCTATTTCTGGCTACACCTTC. It encodes CAISVAGAGSISGYTF.

The J gene is TRBJ2-7, the V gene TRBV28; 9 bases fit TRBD2. The junction had 5 bases not matched to a gene; V was cut back by 4 bases and J by 4 bases. The V gene's germline CDR1 is MDHEN and CDR2 SYDVKM. CDR3 length equals 14 residues. The CDR3 reads CASSSGLATYEQYF. Here the CDR3 DNA reads TGTGCCAGCAGTTCGGGACTAGCCACTTACGAGCAGTACTTC.

This sequence joins TRBV6-5 and TRBJ2-7, with a possible D match to TRBD2 (6 bases). Germline CDR1 MNHEY, CDR2 SVGAGI. Trimming left V 8 bases short and J 2 bases short, with 16 bases between. The CDR3 has 14 amino acids. DNA for the CDR3: TGTGCCAGCTCCGGCGCGGGGAGACCCTACGAGCAGTACTTC. Translating gives CASSGAGRPYEQYF.

The genes are TRBV2 and TRBJ2-3; D not certain. Germline V CDR1 and CDR2: SNHLY, FYNNEI. The CDR3 consists of 12 residues. The V end was cut by 7 bases, the J end by 2 bases, with 7 bases between. CDR3 residues: CASNTFTDTQYF. CDR3 in DNA: TGTGCCAGCAACACGTTCACAGATACGCAGTATTTT.

The J gene is TRBJ2-1, the V gene TRBV11-3, with TRBD1 matching 7 bases. V dropped 1 base and J dropped 0; count of bases not matched to a gene: 6. The CDR3 consists of 17 residues. Germline loops: CDR1 SGHNT, CDR2 YENEEA. In nucleotides, the CDR3 is TGTGCCAGCAGCTTAGTAGGGGGCGAAAGCTCCTACAATGAGCAGTTCTTC. This codes for CASSLVGGESSYNEQFF.

The chain combines TRBV11-2 with TRBJ2-7, with D unclear. The CDR3 length is 11 residues. V was cut by 2 bases and J by 7 bases, with 6 bases left in between. Germline V gives CDR1 SGHAT, CDR2 FQNNGV. This CDR3 is CASSLKKEQYF. CDR3 bases: TGTGCCAGCAGCTTAAAGAAGGAGCAGTACTTC. Using reference TRBV11-2 and TRBJ2-7 for the parts outside the CDR3, the full variable domain is EAGVAQSPRYKIIEKRQSVAFWCNPISGHATLYWYQQILGQGPKLLIQFQNNGVVDDSQLPKDRFSAERLKGVDSTLKIQPAKLEDSAVYLCASSLKKEQYFGPGTRLTVT.

This chain links TRBV19 with TRBJ2-1, with TRBD2 matching 9 bases. The CDR3 has 14 amino acids. Germline CDR1 is LNHDA and CDR2 is SQIVND (reference sequence). The junction had 6 bases not matched to a gene; V was cut back by 4 bases and J by 8 bases. The CDR3 coding sequence is TGTGCCAGTAGTAGGGGACTAGCCCACGATGAGCAGTTCTTC. It yields the protein CASSRGLAHDEQFF.